This T cell receptor (beta chain) is from a study of CD8+ T cells in alopecia areata. The wider study: Once tofacitinib had been taken for 6 to 18 months, 6 months off drug followed. Overall study findings and caveats: Alphabeta T cells residing in normal skin are also sequenced in scalp samples.

Looked up from germline, CDR1 is SGHAT and CDR2 is FQNNGV. J gave up 2 bases and V 2 bases, and 4 bases lay outside the gene matches. This CDR3 is 15 amino acids long. Alopecia areata patients had lesional scalp punch biopsies and peripheral blood taken from them. PBMCs served as the source from which CD4+ and CD8+ T cells were sorted. Following RNA extraction, reverse transcription yielded cDNA that acted as the sequencing template. TCRdb keeps only in-frame clones here, not all; method: immunoSEQ multiplex PCR. Of about 180,000 clones listed, around 63% were seen once; the top ten hold 1.5% to 2%. Concerning this clone: Its antigen is unknown.

The clonotype comes from a human donor with alopecia areata. The V gene is TRBV11-2, the J gene TRBJ2-3; TRBD1 matches 7 bases. Here the sequenced sample was CD4+ T cells sorted from blood, taken at week 0. DNA of the CDR3: TGTGCCAGCAGCTTACAGGGACAGACCACAGATACGCAGTATTTT. This sequence encodes CASSLQGQTTDTQYF.